Listed below are T cell receptor beta chains from one sample, sequenced in a study of breast tumors, draining lymph nodes, adjacent tissues. TCRdb re-called the multiplex PCR reads with MiXCR, one entry per CDR3 protein. Counted here are over 150,000 distinct CDR3 sequences, about 32% occurring once; the ten biggest clones make up 4% to 4.5%. The source material was axillary lymph node tissue. The origin of the receptors is a female donor with breast cancer. Some clones in this sample may be carry-over from other donors' samples. Both conserved end residues are part of each CDR3.

J gene: TRBJ2-1; V gene: TRBV19; CDR3 protein: CASSSPPGGSYNEQFF
J gene: TRBJ2-4; V gene: TRBV20-1; CDR3 protein: CSARRTSGMLAKNIQYF
J gene: TRBJ2-5; V gene: TRBV12-3/TRBV12-4; CDR3 protein: CASRTSGSGETQYF
J gene: TRBJ2-7; V gene: TRBV5-1; CDR3 protein: CASSPGGNSYEQYF
J gene: TRBJ2-5; V gene: TRBV29-1; CDR3 protein: CSASTSIDQETQYF
J gene: TRBJ2-6; V gene: TRBV7-9; CDR3 protein: CASSGRTSHF
J gene: TRBJ1-2; V gene: TRBV15; CDR3 protein: CATSRDSGGANYGYTF
J gene: TRBJ2-5; V gene: TRBV20-1; CDR3 protein: CSARAGLEETQYF
J gene: TRBJ2-7; V gene: TRBV5-5; CDR3 protein: CASRVNTGGTSYEQYF
J gene: TRBJ1-2; V gene: TRBV30; CDR3 protein: CAWSVGTYGYTF
J gene: TRBJ2-7; V gene: TRBV28; CDR3 protein: CASSFTGGNSYEQYF
J gene: TRBJ1-4; V gene: TRBV18; CDR3 protein: CASSPGLPTNEKLFF
J gene: TRBJ2-5; V gene: TRBV2; CDR3 protein: CASRTTGVVETQYF
J gene: TRBJ1-5; V gene: TRBV28; CDR3 protein: CASSTRQGTYSNQPQHF
J gene: TRBJ1-3; V gene: TRBV19; CDR3 protein: CASSPTGEGGSGNTIYF
J gene: TRBJ2-7; V gene: TRBV19; CDR3 protein: CAIDSGTGYEQYF
J gene: TRBJ2-5; V gene: TRBV12-3/TRBV12-4; CDR3 protein: CASRRTSGLQETQYF
J gene: TRBJ2-5; V gene: TRBV20-1; CDR3 protein: CSARVASGGVGTQYF
J gene: TRBJ2-2; V gene: TRBV7-8; CDR3 protein: CASSPLGGSGSAGELFF
J gene: TRBJ1-2; V gene: TRBV20-1; CDR3 protein: CSARGTSSGNTF
J gene: TRBJ2-1; V gene: TRBV27; CDR3 protein: CASRRWNEQFF
J gene: TRBJ2-7; V gene: TRBV7-6; CDR3 protein: CASSLAGQGHYEQYF
J gene: TRBJ2-5; V gene: TRBV6-2/TRBV6-3; CDR3 protein: CASSYGKGGETQYF
J gene: TRBJ2-7; V gene: TRBV4-2; CDR3 protein: CASSQVNYPYEQYF
J gene: TRBJ1-2; V gene: TRBV7-9; CDR3 protein: CASSSSRGMNYGYTF
J gene: TRBJ2-1; V gene: TRBV6-2/TRBV6-3; CDR3 protein: CASSGEIPEQFF
J gene: TRBJ2-1; V gene: TRBV7-3; CDR3 protein: CASSPLQTTRYNEQFF
J gene: TRBJ2-3; V gene: TRBV20-1; CDR3 protein: CSAKLLGLVTDTQYF
J gene: TRBJ1-1; V gene: TRBV5-6; CDR3 protein: CASSRDRMNTEAFF
J gene: TRBJ1-6; V gene: TRBV30; CDR3 protein: CAWSGRTNSPLHF
J gene: TRBJ2-5; V gene: TRBV20-1; CDR3 protein: CSATLDEETQYF
J gene: TRBJ1-1; V gene: TRBV10-3; CDR3 protein: CAIRKGVNTEAFF
J gene: TRBJ1-2; V gene: TRBV7-8; CDR3 protein: CASSLGGTGLVGYPF
J gene: TRBJ2-1; V gene: TRBV7-2; CDR3 protein: CASSPSRGLRYNEQFF
J gene: TRBJ2-3; V gene: TRBV12-3/TRBV12-4; CDR3 protein: CASRPGQRGDTQYF
J gene: TRBJ2-1; V gene: TRBV7-2; CDR3 protein: CASSQQGAIYNEQFF